The 9 T cell receptor beta chains below come from one sample, sequenced in a study of response to subunit inactivated influenza vaccine. TCRdb used MiXCR to reprocess the RT-PCR reads, holding one entry per CDR3 protein. Of approximately 530,000 distinct CDR3 sequences listed, approximately 7.6% are singletons. The sequencing used PBMCs from blood, collected roughly 24 months after vaccination. Receptors were obtained from a man aged 50-75 years who received an inactivated influenza vaccine.

Ten or more counts support this clonotype. This sequence joins TRBV12-3 or TRBV12-4 and TRBJ1-2; D possibly corresponds to TRBD1 (6 bases). V shed 2 bases and J shed 6 bases, with 10 bases lying between them. The CDR3 is 13 amino acids. CDR3 loop: CASSLFSGDGYTF. The DNA of the CDR3 is TGTGCCAGCAGTTTATTTTCAGGGGATGGCTACACCTTC.

The chain has TRBV6-1 and TRBJ2-7; a weak D match, TRBD1 (6 bases). This CDR3 is 18 amino acids long. Germline V gene sequence: CDR1 MNHNS, CDR2 SASEGT. Deletions cut 2 bases from V and 1 base from J, with 21 bases between. The chain's CDR3 is CASSEQPWTAQTSYEQYF. Written as DNA, the CDR3 is TGTGCCAGCAGTGAACAGCCCTGGACAGCACAGACATCCTACGAGCAGTACTTC.

This clonotype was seen a handful of times. This chain connects TRBV25-1 to TRBJ1-6; tentatively, D is TRBD1 (5 bases). The germline CDR1 and CDR2 sequences are MGHDK and SYGVNS. V was shortened by 3 bases and J by 10 bases, with 13 bases between the two germline ends. The CDR3 runs to 14 residues. As DNA, the CDR3 is TGTGCCAGCAGTGAGTTAGGGGTTGGGTCACCCCTCCACTTT. Translating gives CASSELGVGSPLHF.

This rearrangement joins TRBV24-1 to TRBJ2-2; TRBD2 agrees at 7 bases. The CDR3 has 15 residues. Germline lookup yields CDR1 KGHDR and CDR2 SFDVKD. The V gene end was trimmed by 5 bases and the J gene end by 2 bases; junction bases not matched to a gene: 4. The CDR3 is CATSGVAGNTGELFF. CDR3 sequence (DNA): TGTGCCACCAGTGGTGTAGCGGGCAACACCGGGGAGCTGTTTTTT.

The chain recombines TRBV11-1 with TRBJ2-3, with 7 bases fitting TRBD1. The V gene end was trimmed by 1 base and the J gene end by 4 bases; junction bases not matched to a gene: 5. Germline V lookup: CDR1 SGHAT, CDR2 FQDESV (reference sequence). The CDR3 contains 15 residues. CDR3 sequence reads: CASSLETGSADTQYF. Here the CDR3 DNA reads TGTGCCAGCAGCTTAGAGACAGGGAGCGCAGATACGCAGTATTTT.

This clonotype was recorded a few times. The V and J genes are TRBV20-1 and TRBJ2-7; D may be TRBD2 (5 bases). V gave up 6 bases and J gave up 2 bases, with 11 bases separating them. Per the germline V gene, CDR1 is DFQATT and CDR2 is SNEGSKA (reference sequence). The CDR3 extends over 12 amino acids. DNA for the CDR3: TGCAGTGCCGGCGGGCCTACCTACGAGCAGTACTTC. It specifies CSAGGPTYEQYF.

The chain employs TRBV7-8 and TRBJ1-5; D gene uncertain. Germline-derived CDR1 and CDR2 are SGHVS and FQNEAQ. The CDR3 contains 14 residues. The ends were cut back, 4 bases at V and 1 base at J, with 8 bases in the middle. DNA of the CDR3: TGTGCCAGCAGCTATCTTGAGAGCAATCAGCCCCAGCATTTT. This encodes CASSYLESNQPQHF. Complete variable domain (other parts from reference TRBV7-8 and TRBJ1-5): GAGVSQSPRYKVAKRGQDVALRCDPISGHVSLFWYQQALGQGPEFLTYFQNEAQLDKSGLPSDRFFAERPEGSVSTLKIQRTQQEDSAVYLCASSYLESNQPQHFGDGTRLSIL.

V usage is TRBV21-1 and J usage is TRBJ1-3; TRBD1, as called in the table, went unchecked against the DNA. TRBV21-1 is deemed a pseudogene. The CDR3 covers 21 residues. CDR3 DNA sequence: TGTGCCAGCAGCAAAGAAGGGTACGGACAGTACAAGCTTCCAAATGGAAACACCATATATTTT. It translates to CASSKEGYGQYKLPNGNTIYF.

This clonotype was seen only a few times. The chain links TRBV7-9 to TRBJ2-7; a weak D match, TRBD1 (6 bases). CDR1 and CDR2 from the germline V gene are SEHNR and FQNEAQ (reference sequence). V lost 7 bases, J lost 0 bases, and 13 bases lay in between. The CDR3 covers 14 residues. The CDR3 DNA reads as TGTGCCAGCACCTTTGACAGGAGCTCCTACGAGCAGTACTTC. Translating it yields CASTFDRSSYEQYF.